This entry lists 7 T cell receptor beta chains sequenced from one sample in a study of cytomegalovirus exposure and HLA in healthy donors. 13 Jbeta primers and 60 Vbeta primers were used for the PCR. The protocol was immunoSEQ multiplex PCR, while the TCRdb copy is restricted to in-frame clones and leaves out a portion. The sample records about 150,000 clones, approximately 82% being singletons. The sample consisted of PBMCs. Receptors originate from a woman aged 45-65 years in good health and CMV-seropositive.

A single count supports this clone. V usage is TRBV7-2 and J usage is TRBJ2-3, with 9 bases aligning to TRBD1. Germline assignment: CDR1 SGHTA and CDR2 FQGNSA. This CDR3 contains 14 residues. J lost 4 bases, V lost 5 bases, and 4 bases had no gene match. DNA of the CDR3: TGTGCCAGCAGCCACAGGGGGCTGGCAGATACGCAGTATTTT. Its protein product is CASSHRGLADTQYF.

The chain combines TRBV6-6 with TRBJ2-5; perhaps TRBD2 as D (7 bases). The CDR3 contains 15 residues. The V end was cut by 5 bases, the J end by 11 bases, with 24 bases between. CDR1 is MNHNY, CDR2 SVGAGI, per germline (reference sequence). DNA of the CDR3: TGTGCCAGCAGTCTTTGGGACAAGGGGGGGGAAGGGCAGTACTTC. Translating it yields CASSLWDKGGEGQYF.

The chain has TRBV7-9 and TRBJ2-7; unclear D gene. The V end was cut by 1 base, the J end by 5 bases, with 6 bases between. CDR3 length equals 12 residues. Germline lookup yields CDR1 SEHNR and CDR2 FQNEAQ (reference sequence). This chain's CDR3 is CASSLVRNEQYF. The CDR3 DNA is TGTGCCAGCAGCTTAGTCAGGAACGAGCAGTACTTC. Full variable domain (missing parts from reference TRBV7-9 and TRBJ2-7): DTGVSQNPRHKITKRGQNVTFRCDPISEHNRLYWYRQTLGQGPEFLTYFQNEAQLEKSRLLSDRFSAERPKGSFSTLEIQRTEQGDSAMYLCASSLVRNEQYFGPGTRLTVT.

The chain is built from TRBV6-5 and TRBJ2-7; 11 nucleotides align to TRBD1. V shed 0 bases, J shed 4 bases, and the junction held 5 bases outside the gene matches. The CDR3 is made up of 16 amino acids. Per the germline V gene, CDR1 is MNHEY and CDR2 is SVGAGI. The CDR3 loop is CASSYSGGTGGYEQYF. DNA of the CDR3: TGTGCCAGCAGTTACTCAGGGGGGACAGGGGGATACGAGCAGTACTTC.

This chain uses TRBV27 with TRBJ1-1; TRBD1 aligns across 9 bases. CDR1 is MNHEY, CDR2 SMNVEV, per germline (reference sequence). The CDR3 runs to 13 residues. Unmatched junction bases numbered 9, after V lost 8 bases and J lost 8 bases. In DNA, the CDR3 is TGTGCCAGCGGGGACAGGGCCGGGGGGGAAGCTTTCTTT. It translates to CASGDRAGGEAFF.

The chain couples TRBV5-1 to TRBJ1-6; D ambiguous. V lost 5 bases and J lost 0, with 9 bases in between. The CDR3 runs to 15 residues. CDR1 is SGHRS, CDR2 YFSETQ, per germline. The CDR3 sequence is CASSRLSSYNSPLHF. For the CDR3, the DNA is TGCGCCAGCAGTCGCCTAAGCTCCTATAATTCACCCCTCCACTTT.

The chain has TRBV6-5 and TRBJ1-4, with TRBD1 as a possible D gene (5 bases). Trimming took off 2 bases at V and 4 bases at J, with 11 bases between the two ends. The germline gives CDR1 MNHEY, CDR2 SVGAGI. CDR3 length: 15 amino acids. CDR3 in DNA: TGTGCCAGCAGTTACGCGCAGGGTCTTAATGAAAAACTGTTTTTT. Translating gives CASSYAQGLNEKLFF.